The 27 T cell receptor beta chains below were found in one sample sequenced in a study of blood T cell repertoires in COVID-19. Data came from immunoSEQ multiplex PCR; TCRdb stores just in-frame clones and leaves some out. The sample carries fewer than 700,000 clones, about 89% recorded once. What was sequenced was peripheral blood. These receptors originate from a woman between 50 and 59 years old with COVID-19, enrolled during active disease.

This sequence joins TRBV9 and TRBJ2-1; 8 nucleotides align to TRBD2. From germline, CDR1 is SGDLS and CDR2 YYNGEE. Trimming cost V 4 bases and J 7 bases; bases outside gene matches: 16. The CDR3 runs to 17 residues. CDR3 nucleotides: TGTGCCAGCAGCTTAGGTGGTCGCGGGGGGAAGGGGAATGAGCAGTTCTTC. Its translation: CASSLGGRGGKGNEQFF.

The chain links TRBV7-3 to TRBJ1-3; TRBD1 is a possible D gene (6 bases). V shed 5 bases and J shed 0 bases, with 11 bases lying between them. Germline V lookup: CDR1 SGHTA, CDR2 FQGTGA. CDR3 length equals 15 residues. The CDR3 here is CASSLRGGSGNTIYF. For the CDR3, the DNA is TGTGCCAGCAGCCTGAGAGGGGGCTCTGGAAACACCATATATTTT.

The rearrangement joins TRBV2 to TRBJ1-1, with a possible D match to TRBD1 (6 bases). Germline CDR1 SNHLY, CDR2 FYNNEI. This CDR3 comprises 11 residues. Deletions cut 9 bases from V and 5 bases from J, with 10 bases between. CDR3 sequence reads: CARHQGTEAFF. As DNA, the CDR3 is TGTGCCAGACACCAGGGGACTGAAGCTTTCTTT. Complete variable domain (other parts from reference TRBV2 and TRBJ1-1): EPEVTQTPSHQVTQMGQEVILRCVPISNHLYFYWYRQILGQKVEFLVSFYNNEISEKSEIFDDQFSVERPDGSNFTLKIRSTKLEDSAMYFCARHQGTEAFFGQGTRLTVV.

To note about this clone: Other nucleotide sequences from this sample produce the same CDR3. The chain recombines TRBV9 with TRBJ2-7, with D unclear. CDR3 length: 12 amino acids. From germline, CDR1 is SGDLS and CDR2 YYNGEE. The ends were cut back, 3 bases at V and 2 bases at J, with 6 bases in the middle. In DNA form, the CDR3 reads TGTGCCAGCAGCGGGCAGACCTACGAGCAGTACTTC. Its translation: CASSGQTYEQYF.

This chain connects TRBV19 to TRBJ2-5; tentative D call: TRBD1 (7 bases). This CDR3 contains 13 residues. V dropped 8 bases and J dropped 0 bases, with 10 bases sitting between them. The V gene's germline CDR1 is LNHDA and CDR2 SQIVND (reference sequence). In nucleotides, the CDR3 is TGTGCCAGTGCGGGACAGAACCAAGAGACCCAGTACTTC. Its protein is CASAGQNQETQYF.

The chain joins TRBV6-5 to TRBJ1-4; maybe TRBD1 (6 bases). CDR1 and CDR2 from the germline V gene are MNHEY and SVGAGI. Trimming stripped 11 bases from V and 6 bases from J, with 16 bases between. The CDR3 totals 13 residues. The CDR3 DNA is TGTGCCTCCGGGGGGCCTTCGTATGAAAAACTGTTTTTT. Its translation: CASGGPSYEKLFF.

This chain links TRBV9 with TRBJ1-2; 8 bases fit TRBD1. The germline gives CDR1 SGDLS, CDR2 YYNGEE. The CDR3 is 15 residues long. V shed 0 bases, J shed 0 bases, and the junction held 1 base outside the gene matches. The CDR3 protein is CASSVGDRTNYGYTF. CDR3 DNA: TGTGCCAGCAGCGTAGGGGACAGGACTAACTATGGCTACACCTTC.

The rearrangement links TRBV12-3 or TRBV12-4 to TRBJ2-5; D possibly corresponds to TRBD2 (5 bases). The V end was cut by 3 bases, the J end by 4 bases, with 6 bases between. This CDR3 has 12 amino acids. The CDR3: CASSFRGETQYF. CDR3 in DNA: TGTGCCAGCAGTTTTCGGGGAGAGACCCAGTACTTC.

The chain uses TRBV4-1 and TRBJ1-2; 7 bases map to TRBD1. The CDR3 has 16 residues. Germline CDR1 reads MGHRA; CDR2 reads YSYEKL. Trimming cost V 1 base and J 6 bases; bases outside gene matches: 11. The CDR3 is CASSQVLQGSYHGYTF. DNA of the CDR3: TGCGCCAGCAGCCAAGTGTTACAGGGGAGTTACCATGGCTACACCTTC.

The chain carries TRBV24-1 and TRBJ2-1, with 11 bases identical to TRBD2. CDR1 is KGHDR and CDR2 is SFDVKD in the germline V gene. The CDR3 is made up of 16 amino acids. V gave up 4 bases and J gave up 4 bases; unmatched junction bases: 5. CDR3 in amino acids: CATSDASGGTYNEQFF. CDR3 nucleotide sequence: TGTGCCACCAGTGACGCTAGCGGGGGGACATACAATGAGCAGTTCTTC.

This rearrangement joins TRBV6-5 to TRBJ2-7, with 9 bases identical to TRBD1. V trimming: 6 bases; J trimming: 3 bases; junction bases outside the gene matches: 6. Germline V lookup: CDR1 MNHEY, CDR2 SVGAGI. CDR3 size: 14 residues. The CDR3 reads CASRDGQGSYEQYF. CDR3 bases: TGTGCCAGCAGAGATGGACAGGGGAGCTACGAGCAGTACTTC.

The J gene is TRBJ2-7, the V gene TRBV12-3 or TRBV12-4, with D maybe TRBD2 (6 bases). This CDR3 region has 11 residues. The V end lost 5 bases, the J end lost 9 bases, and 11 bases lay between the germline ends. CDR3 bases: TGTGCCAGCAGTACTAGCCTCGGGCAGTACTTC. It codes for CASSTSLGQYF.

V gene TRBV4-1 combines with J gene TRBJ1-3, with D possibly TRBD1 on 5 matching bases. Deletions cut 0 bases from V and 7 bases from J, with 7 bases between. CDR3 length: 13 residues. Germline V gives CDR1 MGHRA, CDR2 YSYEKL. CDR3 in amino acids: CASSQDQGNTIYF. DNA of the CDR3: TGCGCCAGCAGCCAAGATCAGGGTAACACCATATATTTT.

The V call is TRBV20-1, the J call TRBJ1-2; D not certain. Trimming pared 3 bases from V and 3 bases from J, leaving 11 bases between. Germline assignment: CDR1 DFQATT and CDR2 SNEGSKA (reference sequence). This CDR3 contains 13 residues. CDR3: CSASYPGYYGYTF. The CDR3, as DNA: TGCAGTGCTAGTTACCCGGGGTACTATGGCTACACCTTC.

The chain is built from TRBV15 and TRBJ1-2; tentative D call: TRBD1 (5 bases). Trimming shortened V by 5 bases and J by 4 bases, and 23 bases separated the two germline ends. This CDR3 is 17 amino acids long. In germline, CDR1 is LNHNV, CDR2 YYDKDF (reference sequence). CDR3: CATSPPGGGRSGYGYTF. CDR3 sequence (DNA): TGTGCCACCAGCCCCCCGGGGGGAGGCAGATCGGGCTATGGCTACACCTTC.

V gene TRBV7-6 combines with J gene TRBJ2-7; 10 positions agree with TRBD2. Germline CDR1 is SGHVS and CDR2 is FNYEAQ. This CDR3 has 18 amino acids. Trimming at V came to 1 base and at J to 0 bases, leaving 9 bases not matched to a gene. CDR3 bases: TGTGCCAGCAGCTTAGGGCTAGCGGGGGTCAAAAGCTCCTACGAGCAGTACTTC. It translates to CASSLGLAGVKSSYEQYF.

This chain links TRBV19 with TRBJ2-1, with 11 bases aligning to TRBD2. V trimming: 6 bases; J trimming: 5 bases; junction bases outside the gene matches: 6. Germline V gene sequence: CDR1 LNHDA, CDR2 SQIVND (reference sequence). This CDR3 spans 15 amino acids. The CDR3 loop reads CASSQTSGANNEQFF. The DNA of the CDR3 is TGTGCCAGTAGCCAGACTAGCGGGGCGAACAATGAGCAGTTCTTC.

A remark on this clone: The junction departs from germline at one end; a sequencing error may be responsible. The chain uses TRBV6-1 and TRBJ1-5, with D perhaps TRBD1 (6 bases). The CDR3 spans 15 residues. CDR1 MNHNS and CDR2 SASEGT come from the germline V gene. The CDR3 protein is CASREDRYSNQPQHF. CDR3 bases: TGTGCCAGCAGGGAAGACAGGTATAGCAATCAGCCCCAGCATTTT.

This chain links TRBV10-3 with TRBJ1-2; 8 bases line up with TRBD1. The CDR3 totals 14 residues. Trimming took 3 bases from V and 7 from J; bases not matched to a gene: 7. Germline values: CDR1 ENHRY, CDR2 SYGVKD. The CDR3 DNA is TGTGCCATCAGTGATAGGACAGGGAGGCTTGGCTACACCTTC. Its protein is CAISDRTGRLGYTF.

Here the CDR3 DNA reads TGTGCCAGCTCACCATCCCAGCGGAACTCCTACGAGCAGTACTTC. Translating gives CASSPSQRNSYEQYF. The chain carries TRBV18 and TRBJ2-7; D perhaps matches TRBD2 (5 bases). Germline CDR1 reads KGHSH; CDR2 reads LQKENI. This CDR3 has 15 residues. The V end lost 2 bases, the J end lost 0 bases, and 11 bases lay between the germline ends.

Only one count was recorded for this clone. In nucleotides, the CDR3 is TGTGCCATCCAGGGCAGGGGGAATGGTGTGTATGGCTACACCTTC. This codes for CAIQGRGNGVYGYTF. The chain couples TRBV10-3 to TRBJ1-2; 7 bases line up with TRBD1. Germline trimming cut 8 bases from V and 5 bases from J; bases unmatched to any gene: 14. The CDR3 length is 15 residues. Germline V gene lookup returns CDR1 ENHRY and CDR2 SYGVKD.

About this clone itself: Other DNA sequences from this sample encode an identical CDR3 as well. The gene calls are TRBV7-2 and TRBJ2-7; TRBD2 agrees at 9 bases. Trimming at V came to 2 bases and at J to 0 bases, leaving 2 bases not matched to a gene. CDR3 length equals 15 residues. Germline V lookup: CDR1 SGHTA, CDR2 FQGNSA. The CDR3 DNA sequence: TGTGCCAGCAGCTTAAGCGGGGGGTCCTCCTACGAGCAGTACTTC. Translated, it gives CASSLSGGSSYEQYF.

This clone came up once. The chain is built from TRBV5-1 and TRBJ2-2, with D tentatively TRBD2 (6 bases). There are 16 residues in the CDR3. Trimming removed 0 bases at V and 4 bases at J, with 13 bases between. Per the germline V gene, CDR1 is SGHRS and CDR2 is YFSETQ. CDR3 amino acids: CASSLAGLGPTGELFF. The CDR3 nucleotides are TGCGCCAGCAGCTTGGCGGGACTCGGCCCCACCGGGGAGCTGTTTTTT.

V usage is TRBV6-5 and J usage is TRBJ1-2; weak D call: TRBD1 (5 bases). The CDR3 has 15 amino acids. Trimming stripped 7 bases from V and 0 bases from J, with 15 bases between. The V gene's germline CDR1 is MNHEY and CDR2 SVGAGI. The CDR3 DNA reads TGTGCCAGCACAGCAGGGCGGCTTGCTAACTATGGCTACACCTTC. This codes for CASTAGRLANYGYTF.

V usage is TRBV18 and J usage is TRBJ1-1; D may be TRBD1 (6 bases). CDR3 size: 14 residues. Germline V CDR1 and CDR2: KGHSH, LQKENI. The V and J ends lost 3 bases and 1 base respectively, with 9 bases between them. DNA of the CDR3: TGTGCCAGCTCACCTACAGGGCAGAACACTGAAGCTTTCTTT. Translated, it gives CASSPTGQNTEAFF.

V usage is TRBV5-1 and J usage is TRBJ2-2, with no clear D. Trimming cost V 1 base and J 1 base, with 11 bases left between them. The CDR3 has 16 residues. CDR1 and CDR2 from the germline V gene are SGHRS and YFSETQ. CDR3 nucleotide sequence: TGCGCCAGCAGCTTGAGGCTGGCGGAGAACACCGGGGAGCTGTTTTTT. This gives the protein CASSLRLAENTGELFF.

This chain links TRBV27 with TRBJ1-2, with 7 bases that match TRBD1. Per the germline V gene, CDR1 is MNHEY and CDR2 is SMNVEV (reference sequence). V trimming: 5 bases; J trimming: 3 bases; junction bases outside the gene matches: 9. The CDR3 has 15 amino acids. The CDR3 region is CASSKEGGGYYGYTF. CDR3 sequence (DNA): TGTGCCAGCAGTAAGGAAGGGGGCGGCTACTATGGCTACACCTTC.